This T cell receptor beta chain was identified in a study of T cells in Graves' hyperthyroidism and ophthalmopathy. General study results and limits: Also found in blood were most expanded thyroid clonotypes above 0.001. Ophthalmopathy was told apart from stable hyperthyroidism by a 13 V-J model.

TCR beta CDR3 sequences were amplified from RNA transcripts. HTBI primers were employed in a first-round RT-PCR of the TCR CDR3. TCRdb reprocessed the multiplex PCR reads with MiXCR, giving one entry per CDR3 protein. Of 620,000 or so distinct CDR3 sequences in the sample, approximately 14% were seen once. The study included ophthalmopathy patients with Clinical Activity Score at least 3, NOSPECS grade at least 4 and duration under 3 months. The authors obtained PBMCs from roughly 9.7 ml of fresh peripheral blood. This clonotype was seen a few times. The antigen is undetermined. At one of its ends the junction is not consistent with the germline gene, which may arise from a read error. Germline-derived CDR1 and CDR2 are LGHNT and FRNRAP. The CDR3 contains 17 residues.

The specimen was blood. The rearrangement uses TRBV12-5 and TRBJ2-2; 7 bases agree with TRBD1. This receptor was identified in a woman between 45 and 60 years old with Graves' ophthalmopathy. DNA of the CDR3: TGTGCTAATGGTTTGAACTGGGACAGACTGAACACCGGGGAGCTGTTTTTT. Translation: CANGLNWDRLNTGELFF.